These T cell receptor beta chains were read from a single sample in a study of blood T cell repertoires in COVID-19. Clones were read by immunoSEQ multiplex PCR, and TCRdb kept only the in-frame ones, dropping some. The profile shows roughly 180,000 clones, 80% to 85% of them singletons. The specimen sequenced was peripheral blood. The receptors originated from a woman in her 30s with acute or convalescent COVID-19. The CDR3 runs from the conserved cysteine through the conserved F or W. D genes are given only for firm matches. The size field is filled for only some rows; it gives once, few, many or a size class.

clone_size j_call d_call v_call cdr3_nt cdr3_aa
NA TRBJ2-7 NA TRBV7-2 TGTGCCAGCAGCTTAGAGGGGACACCGTTGAATGCGAGAGAGCAGTACTTC CASSLEGTPLNAREQYF
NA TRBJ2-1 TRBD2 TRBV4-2 TGTGCCAGCAGCCAAGAATCGCGGGGGGGCAATGAGCAGTTCTTC CASSQESRGGNEQFF
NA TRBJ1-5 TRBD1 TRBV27 TGTGCCAGCAGTTCCTACGGGACAGGGAGGCATCAGCCCCAGCATTTT CASSSYGTGRHQPQHF
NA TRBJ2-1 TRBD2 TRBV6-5 TGTGCCAGCAGCCCGGGACTAGCGGTTGAGCAGTTCTTC CASSPGLAVEQFF
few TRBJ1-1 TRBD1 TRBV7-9 TGTGCCAGCAGGAGGGACAGACTGAACACTGAAGCTTTCTTT CASRRDRLNTEAFF
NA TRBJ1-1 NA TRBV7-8 TGTGCCAGCAGCCCCGAGAGGAATTGGGCTTTCTTT CASSPERNWAFF
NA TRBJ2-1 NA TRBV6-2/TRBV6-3 TGTGCCAGCAGTTACTCGACAGCATTTGAGCAGTTCTTC CASSYSTAFEQFF
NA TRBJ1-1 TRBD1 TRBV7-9 TGTGCCAGCAGCGGGCGACAGGGACACACTGAAGCTTTCTTT CASSGRQGHTEAFF
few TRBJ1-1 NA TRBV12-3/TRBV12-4 TGTGCCAGCAGGGACAGACTGAACACTGAAGCTTTCTTT CASRDRLNTEAFF
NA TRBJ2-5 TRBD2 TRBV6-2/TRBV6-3 TGTGCCAGCAGTTACTTGGGACTAGCGGGGGGGCCAGAGACCCAGTACTTC CASSYLGLAGGPETQYF
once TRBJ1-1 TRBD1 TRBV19 TGTGCCAGTAGTATAGTTTTCGGGACAGGAGTCACTGAAGCTTTCTTT CASSIVFGTGVTEAFF
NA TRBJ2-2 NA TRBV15 TGTGCCACCAGCAATCAGCGAAGAAAGACCGGGGAGCTGTTTTTT CATSNQRRKTGELFF
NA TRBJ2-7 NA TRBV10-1 TGCGCCAGCGAAATGAAGGGGGAGGGCTACGAGCAGTACTTC CASEMKGEGYEQYF
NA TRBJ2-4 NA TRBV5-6 TGTGCCAGCAGTTCGGGAGGACAGACCCTAGCCAAAAACATTCAGTACTTC CASSSGGQTLAKNIQYF
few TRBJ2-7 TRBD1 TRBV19 TGTGCCAGTAGTACTCGGACAGGGGGATACGAGCAGTACTTC CASSTRTGGYEQYF
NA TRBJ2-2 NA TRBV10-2 TGCGCCAGCACGGCGGTAGTAGGTACCGGGGAGCTGTTTTTT CASTAVVGTGELFF
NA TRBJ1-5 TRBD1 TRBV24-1 TGTGCCACCAGTGATAAGACAGGGCTGGGGAAGCCCCAGCATTTT CATSDKTGLGKPQHF
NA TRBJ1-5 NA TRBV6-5 TGTGCCAGCAGGGGGGGACCTCCCCTGGGGCCCCAGCATTTT CASRGGPPLGPQHF
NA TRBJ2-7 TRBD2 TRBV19 TGTGCCAGTAGTATTCATAGCGGGGAGTCCTACGAGCAGTACTTC CASSIHSGESYEQYF
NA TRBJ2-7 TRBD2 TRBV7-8 TGTGCCAGCTCACAGGCGCGACTAGCGGGAGGGCCCCACGAGCAGTACTTC CASSQARLAGGPHEQYF
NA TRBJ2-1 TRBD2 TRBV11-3 TGTGCCAGCAGCTCTCGGGGGGTCGATGGAGTTGAGCAGTTCTTC CASSSRGVDGVEQFF
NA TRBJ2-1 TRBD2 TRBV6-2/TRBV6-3 TGTGCCAGCAGTCCCCAGGGAACTAGCGGGAACCTTGGCTCCTACAATGAGCAGTTCTTC CASSPQGTSGNLGSYNEQFF
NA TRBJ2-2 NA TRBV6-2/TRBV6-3 TGTGCCAGCAGCCTTGGGACTCAGAACACCGGGGAGCTGTTTTTT CASSLGTQNTGELFF
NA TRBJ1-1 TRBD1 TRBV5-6 TGTGCCAGCAGCTTGGCCTCTGGACAGGGTTGGGCGGGGGCTTTCTTT CASSLASGQGWAGAFF
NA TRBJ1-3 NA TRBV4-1 TGCGCCAGCAGCGGAGGGTCTGGAAACACCATATATTTT CASSGGSGNTIYF
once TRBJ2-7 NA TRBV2 TGTGCCAGCAGTAGGACAGTCTACGAGCAGTACTTC CASSRTVYEQYF
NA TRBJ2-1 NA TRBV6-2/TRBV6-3 TGTGCCAGCAGCTGGAGCGGAGCTTACAATGAGCAGTTCTTC CASSWSGAYNEQFF
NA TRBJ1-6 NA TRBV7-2 TGTGCCAGCAGCCTAGACTACCCCAGACCAAATTCACCCCTCCACTTT CASSLDYPRPNSPLHF
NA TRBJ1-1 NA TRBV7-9 TGTGCCAGCAGCTTACTGGCAGGGGCGAACACTGAAGCTTTCTTT CASSLLAGANTEAFF
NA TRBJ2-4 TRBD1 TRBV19 TGTGCCAGTAGTATGGGGGCAGGGGGAGACATTCAGTACTTC CASSMGAGGDIQYF
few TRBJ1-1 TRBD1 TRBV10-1 TGCGCCAGCAGGACAGGGTTGAACACTGAAGCTTTCTTT CASRTGLNTEAFF
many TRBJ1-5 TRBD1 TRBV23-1 TGCGCCAGCACCGCGGACAGGCAAAGGGGCCAGCCCCAGCATTTT CASTADRQRGQPQHF
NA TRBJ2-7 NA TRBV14 TGTGCCAGCAGCCAAGGTCCAGGATCCTACGAGCAGTACTTC CASSQGPGSYEQYF
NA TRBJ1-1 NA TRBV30 TGTGCCGGATTCAGGAGGACTGAAGCTTTCTTT CAGFRRTEAFF
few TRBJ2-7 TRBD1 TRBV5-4 TGTGCCAGCAGCTTGGCCCAGACAGGGCCATATCACCCCTTCTACGAGCAGTACTTC CASSLAQTGPYHPFYEQYF
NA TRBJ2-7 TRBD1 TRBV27 TGTGCCAGCAGGACAGGGCCATACGAGCAGTACTTC CASRTGPYEQYF
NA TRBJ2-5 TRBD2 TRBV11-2 TGTGCCAGCAGCTTAGCTGGATTTGTACTAGCGGGAGAGGGGCAGACCCAGTACTTC CASSLAGFVLAGEGQTQYF
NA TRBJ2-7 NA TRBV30 TGTGCCTGTGGACGGGAGCTAGGCGAGCAGTACTTC CACGRELGEQYF
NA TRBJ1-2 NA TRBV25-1 TGTGCCAGCAGTGCCGCTACCTATGGCTACACCTTC CASSAATYGYTF
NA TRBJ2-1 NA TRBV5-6 TGTGCCAGCACGAAAATAGCCTATGAGCAGTTCTTC CASTKIAYEQFF
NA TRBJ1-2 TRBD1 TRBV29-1 TGCAGCGTTGGGGGCGGGACAGGGAATTTGGGTGGCTACACCTTC CSVGGGTGNLGGYTF
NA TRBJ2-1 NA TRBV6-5 TGTGCCAGCAGTTACCTTGGAGGGGAGCAGTTCTTC CASSYLGGEQFF
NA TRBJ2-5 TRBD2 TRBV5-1 TGCGCCAGCAGAAACCTAGCGGGGGCCGAAGAGACCCAGTACTTC CASRNLAGAEETQYF
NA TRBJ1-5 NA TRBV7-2 TGTGCCAGCAGCTTAGTCGTCCAGGGGAACCAGCCCCAGCATTTT CASSLVVQGNQPQHF
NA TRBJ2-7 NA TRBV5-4 TGTGCCAGCAGCTTCCCGGGAAGGCCTCTCTACGAGCAGTACTTC CASSFPGRPLYEQYF
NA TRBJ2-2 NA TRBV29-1 TGCAGCGTTGAAGTCATGGAGGGTAGTGGGACCGGGGAGCTGTTTTTT CSVEVMEGSGTGELFF
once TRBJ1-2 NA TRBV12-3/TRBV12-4 TGTGCCAGCAGTTTAGAACGCAGTTATGGCTACACCTTC CASSLERSYGYTF
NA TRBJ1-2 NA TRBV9 TGTGCCAGCAGCGCCTCAGGGGTGGCCTATGGCTACACCTTC CASSASGVAYGYTF
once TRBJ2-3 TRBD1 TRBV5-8 TGTGCCAGCAGCTTGGGACTACAGGGGGCTCAGGGAGATACGCAGTATTTT CASSLGLQGAQGDTQYF
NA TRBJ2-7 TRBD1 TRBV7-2 TGTGCCAGCAGCTTAGGAGGGACAGGGTTCTCCTACGAGCAGTACTTC CASSLGGTGFSYEQYF
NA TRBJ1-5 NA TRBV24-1 TGTGCCACCAGTGATCCCAGCGCTACTGGGCCCCAGCATTTT CATSDPSATGPQHF
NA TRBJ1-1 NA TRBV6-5 TGTGCCAGCACAGACTTGGGGGCTAACACTGAAGCTTTCTTT CASTDLGANTEAFF
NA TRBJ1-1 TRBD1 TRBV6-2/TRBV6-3 TGTGCCAGCAGCAATAGGGACAGCGAGAACACTGAAGCTTTCTTT CASSNRDSENTEAFF
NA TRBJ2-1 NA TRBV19 TGTGCCAGTAGTAACAAGAGGGCGGGGAATGAGCAGTTCTTC CASSNKRAGNEQFF
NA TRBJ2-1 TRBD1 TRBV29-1 TGCAGCGTAGGACAGGGGAATTCCTACAATGAGCAGTTCTTC CSVGQGNSYNEQFF
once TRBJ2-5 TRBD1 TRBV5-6 TGTGCCAGCAGCTTGGTCGACAGGGAAGAGACCCAGTACTTC CASSLVDREETQYF
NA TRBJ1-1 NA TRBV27 TGTGCCAGCAGTATACTCAGGGGCACTGAAGCTTTCTTT CASSILRGTEAFF
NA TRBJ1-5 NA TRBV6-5 TGTGCCAGCAGGCGGCAGACCAGAAGCAATCAGCCCCAGCATTTT CASRRQTRSNQPQHF
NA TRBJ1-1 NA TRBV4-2 TGTGCCAGCAGCCAAAGGGACTGGGGGACTGAAGCTTTCTTT CASSQRDWGTEAFF